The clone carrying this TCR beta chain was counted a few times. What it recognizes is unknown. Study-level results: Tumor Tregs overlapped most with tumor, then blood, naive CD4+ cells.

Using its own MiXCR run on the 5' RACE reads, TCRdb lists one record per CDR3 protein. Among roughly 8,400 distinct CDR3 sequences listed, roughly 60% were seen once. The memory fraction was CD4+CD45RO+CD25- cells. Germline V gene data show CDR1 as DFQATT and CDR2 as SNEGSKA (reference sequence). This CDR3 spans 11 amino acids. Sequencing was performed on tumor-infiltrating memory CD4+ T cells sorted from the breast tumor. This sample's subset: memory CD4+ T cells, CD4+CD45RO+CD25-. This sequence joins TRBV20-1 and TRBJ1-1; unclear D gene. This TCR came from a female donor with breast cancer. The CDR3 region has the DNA TGCGGGGTACAGCCGAACACTGAAGCTTTCTTT. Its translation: CGVQPNTEAFF.